The 18 T cell receptor beta chains given below trace back to one sample, sequenced in a study of blood T cells in healthy people across ages. Primers used in a second PCR of about 6 to 11 cycles were a sample-barcoded 5' primer and a J-beta primer mix. MiXCR was run by TCRdb on the 5' RACE reads, yielding one entry per CDR3 protein. The table lists 1.5 million to 2 million distinct CDR3 sequences, over 25% of them singletons. The material sequenced was blood. The source is a woman between 25 and 40 years old in good health.

This clonotype was found a few times. The chain is built from TRBV12-3 or TRBV12-4 and TRBJ1-1; D not certain. With 6 bases removed from V and 4 bases from J, the gap between germline ends came to 15 bases. The CDR3 loop spans 14 amino acids. CDR3 coding DNA: TGTGCCAGCAGCCCAGCAGGACTGACCACTGAAGCTTTCTTT. It codes for CASSPAGLTTEAFF.

This clonotype has just a few counts. The chain couples TRBV12-3 or TRBV12-4 to TRBJ1-1; TRBD1 matches at 8 bases. This CDR3 spans 13 amino acids. V lost 11 bases and J lost 2; bases outside the gene matches: 7. For the CDR3, the DNA is TGTGCCGCCCGGACAGGGCTAAACACTGAAGCTTTCTTT. This sequence encodes CAARTGLNTEAFF.

The genes are TRBV4-1 and TRBJ2-7, with 7 bases identical to TRBD2. Germline values: CDR1 MGHRA, CDR2 YSYEKL. This CDR3 region has 14 residues. Germline trimming cut 3 bases from V and 7 bases from J; bases unmatched to any gene: 9. The CDR3 loop is CASSQGPQRGEQYF. CDR3 sequence (DNA): TGCGCCAGCAGCCAGGGACCCCAGCGGGGAGAGCAGTACTTC.

Comments on this clonotype: A much bigger clone sits one base away, suggesting this may be a read error. This chain joins TRBV7-9 and TRBJ2-5; a weak D match, TRBD2 (5 bases). Deletions cut 0 bases from V and 6 bases from J, with 14 bases between. The CDR3 spans 15 residues. Per the germline V gene, CDR1 is SEHNR and CDR2 is FQNEAQ (reference sequence). CDR3 coding DNA: TGTGCCAGCAGCTTAGCGTTCGTCTCCGGGAAGACCCAGTACTTC. Encoded protein: CASSLAFVSGKTQYF.

This clonotype was counted at least ten times. J is TRBJ1-2 and V is TRBV4-1; tentative D call: TRBD1 (5 bases). The V end lost 7 bases, the J end lost 3 bases, and 24 bases lay between the germline ends. This CDR3 has 17 residues. Germline V gives CDR1 MGHRA, CDR2 YSYEKL. CDR3: CASTHRSRGVGDYGYTF. CDR3 DNA: TGCGCCAGCACCCATCGGTCGAGAGGGGTAGGGGACTATGGCTACACCTTC.

This clonotype has just a few counts. The J gene is TRBJ2-7, the V gene TRBV6-6, with TRBD2 matching 8 bases. V lost 0 bases, J lost 0 bases, and 10 bases stayed unmatched. The CDR3 consists of 18 residues. Germline CDR1 is MNHNY and CDR2 is SVGAGI (reference sequence). The CDR3 bases are TGTGCCAGCAGTTACTCAGCCTACACTAGCGGCGACTCCTACGAGCAGTACTTC. This codes for CASSYSAYTSGDSYEQYF.

The chain has TRBV3-1 and TRBJ2-3; 7 bases are shared with TRBD2. This CDR3 comprises 15 residues. Germline CDR1 LGHDT, CDR2 YNNKEL (reference sequence). V lost 6 bases and J lost 0; bases outside the gene matches: 6. CDR3 in amino acids: CASRKKGGSTDTQYF. CDR3 DNA: TGTGCCAGCAGGAAAAAGGGAGGGAGCACAGATACGCAGTATTTT.

This chain uses TRBV7-9 with TRBJ1-2; D remains ambiguous. The CDR3 has 15 amino acids. The germline V gene encodes CDR1 SEHNR and CDR2 FQNEAQ (reference sequence). Trimming shortened V by 3 bases and J by 4 bases, and 15 bases separated the two germline ends. The CDR3 region is CASSFGSQRAYGYTF. CDR3 sequence (DNA): TGTGCCAGCAGCTTCGGATCTCAGAGGGCCTATGGCTACACCTTC.

The V call is TRBV7-8, the J call TRBJ2-3; TRBD2 is a possible D gene (7 bases). There are 13 residues in the CDR3. CDR1 is SGHVS and CDR2 is FQNEAQ in the germline V gene. Trimming cost V 8 bases and J 5 bases, with 14 bases left between them. For the CDR3, the DNA is TGTGCCAGCGAGGGGGGGTCGGGAGATACGCAGTATTTT. It specifies CASEGGSGDTQYF.

This clonotype was counted ten times or more. The V and J genes are TRBV29-1 and TRBJ1-2, with a possible D match to TRBD1 (5 bases). There are 13 residues in the CDR3. V lost 0 bases, J lost 5 bases, and 10 bases lay in between. Germline V lookup: CDR1 SQVTM, CDR2 ANQGSEA. The CDR3: CSVEDPGRYGYTF. DNA of the CDR3: TGCAGCGTTGAAGACCCGGGACGGTATGGCTACACCTTC.

The chain employs TRBV5-1 and TRBJ1-1; the D is unclear. Germline CDR1 and CDR2: SGHRS and YFSETQ. CDR3 length equals 13 residues. Between the trimmed V and J ends, which lost 6 bases and 5 bases, there was a span of 14 bases. CDR3 sequence (DNA): TGCGCCAGCACCTCATCCATCGGGACTGAAGCTTTCTTT. Residues: CASTSSIGTEAFF.

The rearrangement joins TRBV20-1 to TRBJ2-1; 7 positions match TRBD2. The CDR3 runs to 14 residues. Germline V CDR1 and CDR2: DFQATT, SNEGSKA (reference sequence). V was pared by 1 base and J by 10 bases, with 10 bases of the junction left unmatched. The CDR3 DNA is TGCAGTGCTAGAGCCCCTTCCGGGGAGGGGGAGCAGTTCTTC. Amino acids: CSARAPSGEGEQFF.

This clonotype turned up a few times. This chain links TRBV10-3 with TRBJ1-2; TRBD1 matches 8 bases. Per the germline V gene, CDR1 is ENHRY and CDR2 is SYGVKD. The CDR3 spans 13 residues. V shed 4 bases, J shed 6 bases, and the junction held 4 bases outside the gene matches. The CDR3 spells CAISGSGGDGYTF. In nucleotides, the CDR3 is TGTGCCATCAGTGGTTCAGGGGGCGATGGCTACACCTTC.

This clonotype was seen only a few times. The chain couples TRBV29-1 to TRBJ2-1; D is undetermined. V lost 1 base, J lost 7 bases, and 11 bases lay in between. Germline CDR1 is SQVTM and CDR2 is ANQGSEA. This CDR3 is 13 amino acids long. This CDR3 is CSVEAPLENEQFF. The DNA of the CDR3 is TGCAGCGTTGAAGCCCCCCTTGAAAATGAGCAGTTCTTC.

V usage is TRBV7-9 and J usage is TRBJ1-2; D gene ambiguous. V was clipped by 3 bases and J by 3 bases, with 17 bases between them. The germline gives CDR1 SEHNR, CDR2 FQNEAQ (reference sequence). The CDR3 loop spans 16 amino acids. CDR3 region: CASSLTEFGVHYGYTF. The CDR3 DNA reads TGTGCCAGCAGCTTGACCGAGTTTGGGGTCCACTATGGCTACACCTTC.

The sample holds a few counts of this clonotype. The chain employs TRBV4-2 and TRBJ1-5; D uncertain. Germline V gene sequence: CDR1 LGHNA, CDR2 YNFKEQ. Deletions cut 1 base from V and 4 bases from J, with 11 bases between. The CDR3 covers 15 residues. DNA of the CDR3: TGTGCCAGCAGCCAAGCCGGGGTAGAGAATCAGCCCCAGCATTTT. This codes for CASSQAGVENQPQHF.

This chain joins TRBV7-9 and TRBJ2-7; D possibly corresponds to TRBD2 (5 bases). The CDR3 is made up of 16 amino acids. V lost 1 base and J lost 2, with 15 bases in between. From germline, CDR1 is SEHNR and CDR2 FQNEAQ (reference sequence). The CDR3 nucleotides are TGTGCCAGCAGCTTAGGGCGGGCACCCACGACCTACGAGCAGTACTTC. This gives the protein CASSLGRAPTTYEQYF.

The J gene is TRBJ1-4, the V gene TRBV11-2; D is uncertain. The CDR3 length is 16 residues. The V gene's germline CDR1 is SGHAT and CDR2 FQNNGV. The V end lost 2 bases, the J end lost 3 bases, and 13 bases lay between the germline ends. CDR3: CASSLLGNRANEKLFF. The CDR3 bases are TGTGCCAGCAGCTTACTGGGGAATCGAGCTAATGAAAAACTGTTTTTT.